The sequence of this T cell receptor (beta chain) was determined in a study of blood T cell repertoires in COVID-19. Study-level information: T cells, B-cell-depleted T cells, or PBMCs provided the cDNA or gDNA that served as material.

The CDR3 contains 16 residues. CDR1 is SNHLY, CDR2 FYNNEI, per germline. J gave up 5 bases and V 3 bases, and 7 bases lay outside the gene matches. The repertoire was sequenced with immunoSEQ multiplex PCR; TCRdb's copy has only in-frame clones and lacks some. The sample has about 140,000 clones, around nine tenths seen once. V and J are TRBV2 and TRBJ2-5; 12 nucleotides align to TRBD2. Material: peripheral blood. The source of this sequence is a man aged 55 to 70 with active or convalescent COVID-19. The CDR3 protein is CASSEASGRAVETQYF. CDR3 in DNA: TGTGCCAGCAGTGAGGCTAGCGGGAGGGCCGTGGAGACCCAGTACTTC.